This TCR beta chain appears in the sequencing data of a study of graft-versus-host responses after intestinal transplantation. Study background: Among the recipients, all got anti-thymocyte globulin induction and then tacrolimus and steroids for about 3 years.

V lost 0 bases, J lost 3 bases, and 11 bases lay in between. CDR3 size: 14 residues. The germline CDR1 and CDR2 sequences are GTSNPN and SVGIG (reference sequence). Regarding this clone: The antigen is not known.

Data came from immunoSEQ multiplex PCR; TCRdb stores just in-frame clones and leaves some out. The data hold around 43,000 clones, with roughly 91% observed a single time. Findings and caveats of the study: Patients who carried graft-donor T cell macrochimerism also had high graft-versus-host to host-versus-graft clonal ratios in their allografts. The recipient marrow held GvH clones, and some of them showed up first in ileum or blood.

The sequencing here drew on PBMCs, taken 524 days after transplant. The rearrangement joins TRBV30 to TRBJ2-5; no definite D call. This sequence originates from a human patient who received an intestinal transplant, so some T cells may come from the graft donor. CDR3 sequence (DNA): TGTGCCTGGAGTGTAATCGCACAGAAAGAGACCCAGTACTTC. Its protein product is CAWSVIAQKETQYF.